This T cell receptor beta chain emerged from a study of human T cells and chemical hapten exposure. One entry per CDR3 protein results from TCRdb running MiXCR on the RACE reads. The table has some 62,000 distinct CDR3 sequences, approximately 10% seen once. This clonotype was recorded at least ten times. Sample time point: patch test 3, about 24 weeks after DPC sensitization. The treatment was: therapeutic diphenylcyclopropenone sensitization with weekly scalp DPC. The receptor was derived from a woman in her 30s with alopecia areata. Some clones in this sample may be carry-over from other donors' samples. The specimen was whole blood, collected in connection with sensitization to the hapten diphenylcyclopropenone (DPC).

The CDR3 DNA sequence: TGTGCCAGCAGCTTAGAAGCCGGACGGGAGAAACCCCAGCATTTT. Encoded protein: CASSLEAGREKPQHF. V gene TRBV7-2 combines with J gene TRBJ1-5; D gene ambiguous. The CDR3 has 15 residues. Germline CDR1 and CDR2: SGHTA and FQGNSA. Trimming stripped 1 base from V and 10 bases from J, with 17 bases between.